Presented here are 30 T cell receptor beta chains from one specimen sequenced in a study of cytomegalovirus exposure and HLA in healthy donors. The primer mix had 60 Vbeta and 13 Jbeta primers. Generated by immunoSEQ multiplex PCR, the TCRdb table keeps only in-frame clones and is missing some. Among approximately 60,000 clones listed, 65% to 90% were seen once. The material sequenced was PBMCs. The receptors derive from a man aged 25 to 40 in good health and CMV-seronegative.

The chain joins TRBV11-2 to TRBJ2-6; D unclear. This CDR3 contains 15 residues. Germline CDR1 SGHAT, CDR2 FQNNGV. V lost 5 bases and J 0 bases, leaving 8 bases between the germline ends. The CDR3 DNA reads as TGTGCCAGCAGCCTGTTCCTCTCTGGGGCCAACGTCCTGACTTTC. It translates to CASSLFLSGANVLTF.

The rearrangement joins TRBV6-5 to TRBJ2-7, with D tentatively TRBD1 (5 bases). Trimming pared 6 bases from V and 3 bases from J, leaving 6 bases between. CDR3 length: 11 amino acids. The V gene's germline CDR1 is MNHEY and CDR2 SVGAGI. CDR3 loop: CASRGDYEQYF. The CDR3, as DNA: TGTGCCAGCAGAGGGGACTACGAGCAGTACTTC.

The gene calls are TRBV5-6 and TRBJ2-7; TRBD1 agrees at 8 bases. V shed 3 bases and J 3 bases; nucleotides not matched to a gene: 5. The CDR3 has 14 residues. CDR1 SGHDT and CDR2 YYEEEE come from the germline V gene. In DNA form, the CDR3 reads TGTGCCAGCAGCTCTACAGGGGGTCACTACGAGCAGTACTTC. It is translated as CASSSTGGHYEQYF.

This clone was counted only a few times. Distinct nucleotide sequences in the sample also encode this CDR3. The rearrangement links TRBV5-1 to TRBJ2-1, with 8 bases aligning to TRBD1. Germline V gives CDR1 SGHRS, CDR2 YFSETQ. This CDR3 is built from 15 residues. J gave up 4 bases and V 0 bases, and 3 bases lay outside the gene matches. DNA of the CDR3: TGCGCCAGCAGCTTGGGGACAGGGCCATACAATGAGCAGTTCTTC. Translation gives CASSLGTGPYNEQFF. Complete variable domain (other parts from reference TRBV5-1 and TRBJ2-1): KAGVTQTPRYLIKTRGQQVTLSCSPISGHRSVSWYQQTPGQGLQFLFEYFSETQRNKGNFPGRFSGRQFSNSRSEMNVSTLELGDSALYLCASSLGTGPYNEQFFGPGTRLTVL.

The CDR3 nucleotides are TGTGCCAGCAGTTGGGGACAGTCCACAGATACGCAGTATTTT. The encoded protein is CASSWGQSTDTQYF. The chain combines TRBV27 with TRBJ2-3, with 7 bases matching TRBD1. Germline CDR1 and CDR2: MNHEY and SMNVEV (reference sequence). Unmatched junction bases numbered 3, after V lost 4 bases and J lost 2 bases. The CDR3 is 14 residues long.

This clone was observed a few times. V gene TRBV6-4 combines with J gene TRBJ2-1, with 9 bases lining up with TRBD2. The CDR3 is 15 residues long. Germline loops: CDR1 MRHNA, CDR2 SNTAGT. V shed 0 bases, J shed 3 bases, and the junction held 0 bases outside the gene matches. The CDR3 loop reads CASSDSRGGYNEQFF. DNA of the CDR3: TGTGCCAGCAGTGACTCGCGGGGGGGCTACAATGAGCAGTTCTTC.

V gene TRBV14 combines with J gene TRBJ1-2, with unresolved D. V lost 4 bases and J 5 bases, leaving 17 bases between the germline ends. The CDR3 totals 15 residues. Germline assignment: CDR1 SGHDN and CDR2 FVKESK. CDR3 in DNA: TGTGCCAGCAGCCGCCAGAGTGCCCCGGGGTATGGCTACACCTTC. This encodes CASSRQSAPGYGYTF.

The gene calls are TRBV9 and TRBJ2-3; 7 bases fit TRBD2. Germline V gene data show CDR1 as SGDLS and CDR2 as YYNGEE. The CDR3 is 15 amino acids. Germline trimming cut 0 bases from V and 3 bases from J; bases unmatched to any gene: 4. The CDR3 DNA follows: TGTGCCAGCAGCGTAGGGCCCGGGGGGACAGATACGCAGTATTTT. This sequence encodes CASSVGPGGTDTQYF.

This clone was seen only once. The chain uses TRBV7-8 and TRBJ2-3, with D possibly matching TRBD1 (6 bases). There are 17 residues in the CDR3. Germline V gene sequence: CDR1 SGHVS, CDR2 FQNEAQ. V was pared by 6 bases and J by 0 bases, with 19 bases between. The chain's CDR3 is CASSANPDRFSTDTQYF. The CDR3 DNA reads TGTGCCAGCAGTGCGAATCCAGACAGGTTTAGCACAGATACGCAGTATTTT.

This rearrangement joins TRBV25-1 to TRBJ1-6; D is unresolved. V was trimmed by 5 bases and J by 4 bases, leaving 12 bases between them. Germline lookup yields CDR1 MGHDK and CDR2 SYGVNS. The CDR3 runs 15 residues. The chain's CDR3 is CASSPGSAYNSPLHF. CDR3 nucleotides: TGTGCCAGCAGTCCTGGGAGCGCGTATAATTCACCCCTCCACTTT.

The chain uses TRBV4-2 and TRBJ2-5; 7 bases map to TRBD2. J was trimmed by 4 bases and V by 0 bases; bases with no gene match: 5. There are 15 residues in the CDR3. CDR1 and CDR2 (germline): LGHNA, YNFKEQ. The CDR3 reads CASSQDVGGVETQYF. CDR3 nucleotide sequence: TGTGCCAGCAGCCAAGATGTGGGGGGGGTAGAGACCCAGTACTTC.

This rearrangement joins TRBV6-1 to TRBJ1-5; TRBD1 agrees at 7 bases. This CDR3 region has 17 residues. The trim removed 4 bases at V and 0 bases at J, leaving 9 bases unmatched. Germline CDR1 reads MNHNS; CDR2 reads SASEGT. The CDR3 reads CASSARDSPYSNQPQHF. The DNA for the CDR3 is TGTGCCAGCAGTGCACGGGACAGTCCATATAGCAATCAGCCCCAGCATTTT.

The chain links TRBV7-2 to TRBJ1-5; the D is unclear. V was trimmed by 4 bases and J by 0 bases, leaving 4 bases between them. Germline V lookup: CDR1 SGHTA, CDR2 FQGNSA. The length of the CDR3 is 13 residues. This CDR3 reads CASSSNSNQPQHF. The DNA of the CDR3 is TGTGCCAGCAGCTCCAATAGCAATCAGCCCCAGCATTTT. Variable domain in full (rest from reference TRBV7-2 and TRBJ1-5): GAGVSQSPSNKVTEKGKDVELRCDPISGHTALYWYRQSLGQGLEFLIYFQGNSAPDKSGLPSDRFSAERTGGSVSTLTIQRTQQEDSAVYLCASSSNSNQPQHFGDGTRLSIL.

The CDR3 sequence: CASSAQGTSFYGYTF. The CDR3 DNA reads as TGTGCCAGCAGCGCTCAAGGGACTTCGTTTTATGGCTACACCTTC. The J gene is TRBJ1-2, the V gene TRBV27, with D possibly being TRBD1 (5 bases). CDR1 and CDR2 from the germline V gene are MNHEY and SMNVEV (reference sequence). The CDR3 contains 15 residues. V was trimmed by 6 bases and J by 5 bases, leaving 19 bases between them.

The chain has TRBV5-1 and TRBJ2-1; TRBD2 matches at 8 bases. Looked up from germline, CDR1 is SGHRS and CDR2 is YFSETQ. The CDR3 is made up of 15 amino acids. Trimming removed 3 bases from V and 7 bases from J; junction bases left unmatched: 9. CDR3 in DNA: TGCGCCAGCAGCTCAACAGCGGGGGTCTTGAATGAGCAGTTCTTC. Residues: CASSSTAGVLNEQFF.

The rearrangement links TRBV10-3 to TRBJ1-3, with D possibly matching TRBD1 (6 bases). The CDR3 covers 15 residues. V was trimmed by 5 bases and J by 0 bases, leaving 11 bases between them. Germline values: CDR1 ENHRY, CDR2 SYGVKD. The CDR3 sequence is CAISPNRDSGNTIYF. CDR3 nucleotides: TGTGCCATCAGTCCAAACAGGGACTCTGGAAACACCATATATTTT.

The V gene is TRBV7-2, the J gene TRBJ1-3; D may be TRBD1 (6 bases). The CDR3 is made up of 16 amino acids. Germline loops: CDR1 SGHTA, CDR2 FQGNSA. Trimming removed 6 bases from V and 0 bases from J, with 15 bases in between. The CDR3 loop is CASSHDRWNSGNTIYF. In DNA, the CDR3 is TGTGCCAGCAGTCATGACAGGTGGAACTCTGGAAACACCATATATTTT.

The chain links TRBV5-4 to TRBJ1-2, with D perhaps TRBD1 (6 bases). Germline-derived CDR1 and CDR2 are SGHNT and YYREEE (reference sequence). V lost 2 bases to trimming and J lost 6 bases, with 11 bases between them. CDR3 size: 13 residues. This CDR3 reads CASSFWTEDGYTF. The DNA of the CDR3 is TGTGCCAGCAGCTTCTGGACAGAGGATGGCTACACCTTC.

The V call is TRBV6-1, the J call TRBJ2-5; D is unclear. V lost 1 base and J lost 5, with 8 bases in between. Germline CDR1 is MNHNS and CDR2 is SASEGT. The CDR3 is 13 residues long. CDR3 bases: TGTGCCAGCAGTGAAGTATATCGGGAGACCCAGTACTTC. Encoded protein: CASSEVYRETQYF.

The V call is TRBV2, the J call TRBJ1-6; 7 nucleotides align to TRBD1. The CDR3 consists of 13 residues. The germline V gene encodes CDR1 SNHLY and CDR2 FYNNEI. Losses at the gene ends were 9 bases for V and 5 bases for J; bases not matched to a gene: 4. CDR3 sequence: CASFDRDNSPLHF. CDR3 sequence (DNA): TGTGCCAGTTTCGACAGGGATAATTCACCCCTCCACTTT.

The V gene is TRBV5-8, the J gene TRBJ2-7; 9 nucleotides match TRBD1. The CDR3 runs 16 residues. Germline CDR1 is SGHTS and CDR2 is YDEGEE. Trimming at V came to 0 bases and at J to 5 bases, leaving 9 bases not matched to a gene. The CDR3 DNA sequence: TGTGCCAGCAGCTTGGAATGGGACAGGGTTTTCAACGAGCAGTACTTC. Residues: CASSLEWDRVFNEQYF.

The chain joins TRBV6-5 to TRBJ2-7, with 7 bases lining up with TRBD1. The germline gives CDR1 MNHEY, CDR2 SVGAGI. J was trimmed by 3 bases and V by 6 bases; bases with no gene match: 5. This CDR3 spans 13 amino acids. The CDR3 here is CASRDGQDYEQYF. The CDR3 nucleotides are TGTGCCAGCAGGGACGGACAGGACTACGAGCAGTACTTC.

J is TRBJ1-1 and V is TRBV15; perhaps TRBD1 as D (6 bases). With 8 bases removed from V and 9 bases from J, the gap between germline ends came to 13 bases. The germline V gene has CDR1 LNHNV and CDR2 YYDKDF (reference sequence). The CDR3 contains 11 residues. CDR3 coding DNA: TGTGCCACCGGTTGGGGGGGCAAAGCTTTCTTT. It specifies CATGWGGKAFF.

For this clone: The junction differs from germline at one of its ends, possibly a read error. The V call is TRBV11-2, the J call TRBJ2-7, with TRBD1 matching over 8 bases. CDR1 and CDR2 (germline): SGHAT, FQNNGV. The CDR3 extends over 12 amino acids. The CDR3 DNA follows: TGTGCCAGCAGCTTCCAGGGGGCGATCCTCGCCTTC. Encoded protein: CASSFQGAILAF.

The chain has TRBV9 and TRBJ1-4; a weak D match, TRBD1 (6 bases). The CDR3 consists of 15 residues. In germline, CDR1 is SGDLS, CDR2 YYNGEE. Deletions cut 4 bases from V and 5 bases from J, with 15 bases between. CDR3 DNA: TGTGCCAGCAGCCCCTTGGACAGAATCAATGAAAAACTGTTTTTT. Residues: CASSPLDRINEKLFF.

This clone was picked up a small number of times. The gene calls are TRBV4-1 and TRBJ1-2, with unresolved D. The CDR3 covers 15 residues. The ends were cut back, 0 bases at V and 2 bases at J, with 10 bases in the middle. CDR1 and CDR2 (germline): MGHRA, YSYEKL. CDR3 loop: CASSQDEATNYGYTF. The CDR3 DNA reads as TGCGCCAGCAGCCAAGATGAGGCAACCAACTATGGCTACACCTTC.

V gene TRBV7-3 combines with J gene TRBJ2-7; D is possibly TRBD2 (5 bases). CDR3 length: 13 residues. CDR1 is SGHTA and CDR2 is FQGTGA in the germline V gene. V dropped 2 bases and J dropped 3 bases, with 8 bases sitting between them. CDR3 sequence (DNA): TGTGCCAGCAGCTTAGACTATAACTACGAGCAGTACTTC. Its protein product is CASSLDYNYEQYF.

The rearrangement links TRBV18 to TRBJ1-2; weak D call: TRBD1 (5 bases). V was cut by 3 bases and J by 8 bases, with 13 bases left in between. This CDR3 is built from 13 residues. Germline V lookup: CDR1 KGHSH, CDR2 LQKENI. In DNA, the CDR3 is TGTGCCAGCTCACCCCTGACAGAGTTCGGCTACACCTTC. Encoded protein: CASSPLTEFGYTF.

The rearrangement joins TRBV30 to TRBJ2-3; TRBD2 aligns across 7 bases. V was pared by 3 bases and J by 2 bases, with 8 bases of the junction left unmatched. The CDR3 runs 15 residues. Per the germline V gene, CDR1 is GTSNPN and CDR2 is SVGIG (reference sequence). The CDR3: CAWSPTGGPTDTQYF. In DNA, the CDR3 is TGTGCCTGGAGCCCAACGGGGGGTCCCACAGATACGCAGTATTTT.

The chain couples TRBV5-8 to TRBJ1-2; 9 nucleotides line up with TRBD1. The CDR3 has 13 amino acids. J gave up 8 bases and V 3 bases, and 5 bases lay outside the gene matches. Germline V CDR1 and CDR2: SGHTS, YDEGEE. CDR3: CASSSGQGGGYTF. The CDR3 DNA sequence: TGTGCCAGCAGCTCGGGACAGGGTGGCGGCTACACCTTC.